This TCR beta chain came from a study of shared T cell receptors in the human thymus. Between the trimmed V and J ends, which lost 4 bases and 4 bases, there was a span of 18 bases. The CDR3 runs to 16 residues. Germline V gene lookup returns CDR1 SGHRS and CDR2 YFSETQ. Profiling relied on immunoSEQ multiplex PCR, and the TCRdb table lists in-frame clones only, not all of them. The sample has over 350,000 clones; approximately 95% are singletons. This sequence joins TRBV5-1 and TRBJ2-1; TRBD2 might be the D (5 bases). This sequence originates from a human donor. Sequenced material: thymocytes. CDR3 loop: CASSPGVPPTYNEQFF. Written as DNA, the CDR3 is TGCGCCAGCAGCCCCGGGGTCCCCCCTACTTACAATGAGCAGTTCTTC.